This record concerns one T cell receptor beta chain sequence. Each participant's cohort was designated according to participant-reported clinical history. For recovered donors of Cohort 3, there were two negative PCRs, clearance, or symptom resolution. These data originate in a study of blood T cell repertoires in COVID-19. Overall study context: T cells, B-cell-depleted T cells, or PBMCs supplied cDNA or gDNA.

Authors' processing steps: Estimation of nucleated cell counts was performed using reference gene primer amplification. Clones were sequenced by immunoSEQ multiplex PCR, and TCRdb holds only the in-frame ones, with some missing. V and J calls and clone size are as listed in that table; D and trimming were resolved from the DNA. Among a few hundred thousand clones listed, 65% to 85% were seen once. Trimming took 1 base from V and 4 from J; bases not matched to a gene: 6. This CDR3 has 15 amino acids. CDR1 and CDR2 (germline): SEHNR, FQNEAQ (reference sequence). The J gene is TRBJ2-7, the V gene TRBV7-9; TRBD1 aligns across 8 bases. Sequences were obtained from PBMCs or T cells enriched from blood (not recorded which). The receptor was derived from a man in his fifties who had recovered from COVID-19. The CDR3 sequence: CASSLGAGGKYEQYF. The CDR3 coding sequence is TGTGCCAGCAGCTTAGGGGCAGGGGGCAAATACGAGCAGTACTTC.